Below, one TCR beta chain is given with its context. These data belong to a study of blood T cell repertoires in COVID-19. Repertoires were generated with immunoSEQ multiplex PCR, while TCRdb's copy carries only in-frame clones and drops some. The data contain around 120,000 clones, approximately 87% of them singletons. J gave up 6 bases and V 6 bases, and 10 bases lay outside the gene matches. Germline V gives CDR1 MNHNY, CDR2 SVGAGI (reference sequence). The CDR3 runs to 15 residues. The receptor was derived from a man younger than 40 with acute or convalescent COVID-19. V is TRBV6-6 and J is TRBJ1-5, with TRBD1 matching over 8 bases. Material: peripheral blood. The CDR3 region has the DNA TGTGCCAGCAGCGCCTCTGGACAGGGAGGTCAGCCCCAGCATTTT. Translated: CASSASGQGGQPQHF.